A single sample gave rise to the 11 T cell receptor beta chains below, sequenced in a study of beta chain features in type 1 diabetes. Whole-study findings and limits: In every one of the four CD4+ subsets, TCRB CDR3s were moderately but significantly shorter in Type 1 diabetes patients.

Antigens of these TCRs are unknown. Expressed TCRB transcripts were sequenced after all isolated RNA was converted to cDNA. Sequencing was performed with immunoSEQ multiplex PCR; in TCRdb, only in-frame clones are kept and a portion is missing. The sample records 300,000 or so clones, roughly 14% being singletons. Sequenced input: naive CD4+ T cells from blood. Source of these receptors: a woman between 18 and 29 years old with type 1 diabetes.

The DNA for the CDR3 is TGTGCCAGTAGTAAGGGACAGGGGGGCCATGAGCAGTTCTTC. Amino acid sequence: CASSKGQGGHEQFF. The rearrangement links TRBV19 to TRBJ2-1; 11 positions agree with TRBD1. With V trimmed by 4 bases and J by 8 bases, 4 bases remained unmatched. The CDR3 runs to 14 residues. Per germline, CDR1 LNHDA and CDR2 SQIVND (reference sequence).

V and J are TRBV11-2 and TRBJ1-1, with D unresolved. CDR3 size: 13 residues. Germline CDR1 is SGHAT and CDR2 is FQNNGV. Trimming left V 0 bases short and J 7 bases short, with 9 bases between. The chain's CDR3 is CASSLDQAVEAFF. Here the CDR3 DNA reads TGTGCCAGCAGCTTAGATCAGGCAGTTGAAGCTTTCTTT.

V gene TRBV11-2 combines with J gene TRBJ1-2; TRBD1 matches at 7 bases. V dropped 5 bases and J dropped 0; count of bases not matched to a gene: 3. Germline V lookup: CDR1 SGHAT, CDR2 FQNNGV. The CDR3 is 14 residues long. The CDR3 reads CASSKTGTNYGYTF. For the CDR3, the DNA is TGTGCCAGCAGCAAGACAGGGACTAACTATGGCTACACCTTC.

This sequence joins TRBV19 and TRBJ2-6, with D possibly being TRBD2 (6 bases). This CDR3 contains 17 residues. V shed 6 bases and J shed 2 bases, with 17 bases lying between them. Germline loops: CDR1 LNHDA, CDR2 SQIVND (reference sequence). This CDR3 reads CASSRDFQSAGANVLTF. The CDR3 bases are TGTGCCAGTAGCCGGGACTTCCAGAGCGCTGGGGCCAACGTCCTGACTTTC. The full variable domain, in which reference TRBV19 and TRBJ2-6 provide the parts outside the CDR3, is DGGITQSPKYLFRKEGQNVTLSCEQNLNHDAMYWYRQDPGQGLRLIYYSQIVNDFQKGDIAEGYSVSREKKESFPLTVTSAQKNPTAFYLCASSRDFQSAGANVLTFGAGSRLTVL.

This clone was counted a few times. This rearrangement joins TRBV7-2 to TRBJ2-7; TRBD2 matches at 7 bases. The germline V gene has CDR1 SGHTA and CDR2 FQGNSA. This CDR3 region has 14 residues. The ends lost 3 bases at V and 2 bases at J; junction bases unmatched: 4. Here the CDR3 reads CASSFTSGAYEQYV. In DNA, the CDR3 is TGTGCCAGCAGCTTTACGAGCGGGGCCTACGAGCAGTACGTC.

This clone was found once. V usage is TRBV13 and J usage is TRBJ2-3; 11 positions match TRBD2. Germline-derived CDR1 and CDR2 are PRHDT and FYEKMQ (reference sequence). The J segment lost 1 base and the V segment lost 4 bases, leaving 7 bases of the junction unmatched. This CDR3 region has 17 residues. In DNA, the CDR3 is TGTGCCAGCAGCTCAAGACTAGCGGGACTGCGCACAGATACGCAGTATTTT. Amino acid sequence: CASSSRLAGLRTDTQYF.

The V gene is TRBV7-9, the J gene TRBJ2-7; D may be TRBD2 (6 bases). The V end lost 4 bases, the J end lost 1 base, and 14 bases lay between the germline ends. The CDR3 spans 15 residues. Germline CDR1 is SEHNR and CDR2 is FQNEAQ (reference sequence). CDR3: CASSWGLGVSYEQYF. CDR3 in DNA: TGTGCCAGCAGCTGGGGACTGGGGGTATCCTACGAGCAGTACTTC. The full variable domain, with the rest looked up from reference TRBV7-9 and TRBJ2-7, is DTGVSQNPRHKITKRGQNVTFRCDPISEHNRLYWYRQTLGQGPEFLTYFQNEAQLEKSRLLSDRFSAERPKGSFSTLEIQRTEQGDSAMYLCASSWGLGVSYEQYFGPGTRLTVT.

A remark on this clone: Other DNA variants within this sample encode the same CDR3. V usage is TRBV28 and J usage is TRBJ1-2; 10 bases match TRBD1. Germline lookup yields CDR1 MDHEN and CDR2 SYDVKM. The V and J ends lost 4 bases and 3 bases, in that order; junction bases with no gene match: 2. The CDR3 covers 14 residues. CDR3 amino acids: CASSSGQGDYGYTF. CDR3 DNA sequence: TGTGCCAGCAGTTCCGGACAGGGGGACTATGGCTACACCTTC.

The rearrangement uses TRBV29-1 and TRBJ1-1; maybe TRBD1 (5 bases). CDR3 length: 14 amino acids. V gave up 4 bases and J gave up 1 base, with 13 bases separating them. Germline CDR1 is SQVTM and CDR2 is ANQGSEA. The CDR3: CSVGGQQGNTEAFF. In nucleotides, the CDR3 is TGCAGCGTTGGGGGCCAGCAGGGGAACACTGAAGCTTTCTTT.

This chain links TRBV5-1 with TRBJ2-7; possibly TRBD2 for D (5 bases). The CDR3 has 15 residues. Germline CDR1 SGHRS, CDR2 YFSETQ. Trimming stripped 4 bases from V and 0 bases from J, with 14 bases between. The CDR3 DNA sequence: TGCGCCAGCAGCCCCTTGAGCAGCGGCTCCTACGAGCAGTACTTC. Its protein product is CASSPLSSGSYEQYF.

This clone showed up just a few times. The V call is TRBV2, the J call TRBJ2-7; TRBD1 matches 10 bases. This CDR3 contains 13 residues. With 7 bases clipped from V and 7 bases from J, the junction kept 7 bases outside the gene matches. Per germline, CDR1 SNHLY and CDR2 FYNNEI. The CDR3 protein is CASMRQGAREQYF. The DNA of the CDR3 is TGTGCCAGCATGCGACAGGGGGCTAGAGAGCAGTACTTC.